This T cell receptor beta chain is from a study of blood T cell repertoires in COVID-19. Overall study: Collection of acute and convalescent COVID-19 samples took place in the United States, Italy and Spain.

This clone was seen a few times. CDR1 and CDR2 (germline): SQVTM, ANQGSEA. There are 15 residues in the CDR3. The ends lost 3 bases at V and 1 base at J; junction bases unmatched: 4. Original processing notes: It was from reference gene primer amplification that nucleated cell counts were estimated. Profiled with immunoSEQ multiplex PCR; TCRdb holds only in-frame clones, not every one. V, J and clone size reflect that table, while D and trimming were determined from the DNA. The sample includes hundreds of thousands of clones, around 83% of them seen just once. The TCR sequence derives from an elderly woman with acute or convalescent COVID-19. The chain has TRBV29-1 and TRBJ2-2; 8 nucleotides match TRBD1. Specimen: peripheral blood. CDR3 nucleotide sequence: TGCAGCGTTGATCGCGACAGGGGGAACACCGGGGAGCTGTTTTTT. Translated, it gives CSVDRDRGNTGELFF.